This paragraph covers one T cell receptor beta chain sequence. The data were obtained in a study of technical replicates of blood from several donors. Trimming shortened V by 0 bases and J by 0 bases, and 10 bases separated the two germline ends. This CDR3 is 16 amino acids long. Germline V gene data show CDR1 as SEHNR and CDR2 as FQNEAQ (reference sequence). Libraries were prepared by immunoSEQ multiplex PCR; TCRdb keeps only in-frame clonotypes and omits some of them. The table includes fewer than 75,000 clones, roughly 90% detected once. Specimen: PBMCs. The sequence came from a human donor in good health. Some clones in this sample may be carry-over from other donors' samples. The chain has TRBV7-9 and TRBJ2-3, with a possible D match to TRBD1 (5 bases). CDR3 nucleotides: TGTGCCAGCAGCTTAGCGCAGGGATGGAGCACAGATACGCAGTATTTT. This translates into CASSLAQGWSTDTQYF.